What follows are 8 T cell receptor beta chains derived from one specimen sequenced in a study of cytomegalovirus exposure and HLA in healthy donors. A multiplex PCR was run with 60 Vbeta primers and 13 Jbeta primers. TCRdb keeps only in-frame clones here, not all; method: immunoSEQ multiplex PCR. The sample has roughly 77,000 clones; about two thirds are singletons. Material: PBMCs. All receptors derive from a woman aged 40 to 49 in good health and CMV-seropositive.

This clone has just a few counts. The chain uses TRBV5-1 and TRBJ1-4; D unresolved. The CDR3 length is 15 residues. Trimming left V 4 bases short and J 0 bases short, with 10 bases between. CDR1 SGHRS and CDR2 YFSETQ come from the germline V gene. The CDR3 DNA reads as TGCGCCAGCAGCGACACAGCCTCAACTAATGAAAAACTGTTTTTT. As protein: CASSDTASTNEKLFF.

This chain joins TRBV19 and TRBJ1-2; D is possibly TRBD1 (6 bases). Germline V gene lookup returns CDR1 LNHDA and CDR2 SQIVND (reference sequence). V lost 1 base, J lost 4 bases, and 13 bases lay in between. The CDR3 runs 15 residues. The CDR3: CASSIGMTGFYGYTF. The CDR3 DNA reads TGTGCCAGTAGTATAGGGATGACAGGTTTCTATGGCTACACCTTC.

V usage is TRBV5-1 and J usage is TRBJ2-5; D unresolved. CDR1 is SGHRS, CDR2 YFSETQ, per germline. The CDR3 consists of 11 residues. Trimming stripped 4 bases from V and 1 base from J, with 2 bases between. CDR3 amino acids: CASSLQETQYF. CDR3 bases: TGCGCCAGCAGCCTCCAAGAGACCCAGTACTTC.

The V call is TRBV9, the J call TRBJ2-2, with D maybe TRBD1 (6 bases). Trimming cost V 3 bases and J 5 bases, with 11 bases left between them. The CDR3 is 14 residues long. Germline V lookup: CDR1 SGDLS, CDR2 YYNGEE. This chain's CDR3 is CASSALQGTGELFF. CDR3 bases: TGTGCCAGCAGCGCCCTACAGGGAACCGGGGAGCTGTTTTTT.

This sequence joins TRBV27 and TRBJ1-1; D gene uncertain. Between the trimmed V and J ends, which lost 4 bases and 5 bases, there was a span of 8 bases. Germline V gene sequence: CDR1 MNHEY, CDR2 SMNVEV (reference sequence). The CDR3 has 12 amino acids. The CDR3 DNA reads TGTGCCAGCAGTTCGACACGGACTGAAGCTTTCTTT. It encodes CASSSTRTEAFF.

The chain carries TRBV9 and TRBJ2-2; unclear D gene. The CDR3 sequence is 14 residues long. The V end was cut by 0 bases, the J end by 3 bases, with 6 bases between. Germline V gene lookup returns CDR1 SGDLS and CDR2 YYNGEE. CDR3 nucleotides: TGTGCCAGCAGCGTAGGCAGTTACACCGGGGAGCTGTTTTTT. Translated, it gives CASSVGSYTGELFF.

V and J are TRBV15 and TRBJ2-1, with 14 bases lining up with TRBD2. J lost 8 bases, V lost 8 bases, and 8 bases had no gene match. CDR3 length: 15 residues. In germline, CDR1 is LNHNV, CDR2 YYDKDF (reference sequence). CDR3 coding DNA: TGTGCCACCCACGGACTAGCGGGGGGCGCGGATGAGCAGTTCTTC. Amino acid sequence: CATHGLAGGADEQFF.

This chain links TRBV7-6 with TRBJ2-5; a possible D gene is TRBD1 (5 bases). V lost 1 base and J 5 bases, leaving 14 bases between the germline ends. The CDR3 length is 15 residues. Germline V gene lookup returns CDR1 SGHVS and CDR2 FNYEAQ. This CDR3 reads CASSLDTGPHETQYF. CDR3 in DNA: TGTGCCAGCAGCTTAGACACAGGCCCCCACGAGACCCAGTACTTC. The complete variable domain, with remaining parts taken from reference TRBV7-6 and TRBJ2-5, reads GAGVSQSPRYKVTKRGQDVALRCDPISGHVSLYWYRQALGQGPEFLTYFNYEAQQDKSGLPNDRFSAERPEGSISTLTIQRTEQRDSAMYRCASSLDTGPHETQYFGPGTRLLVL.